A selection of T cell receptor beta chains follows, all from one sample in a study of T cells after yellow fever vaccination. TCRdb reanalysed the 5' RACE reads using MiXCR and keeps one entry per CDR3 protein. There are roughly 100,000 distinct CDR3 sequences in the sample; roughly 10% occur only once, and approximately 17% lies in the top ten. Sequences were derived from CD8+ T cells not binding an NS4B(214-222) dextramer, sorted from PBMCs, sampled around 15 days after the first yellow fever vaccination. Every receptor here comes from a man aged 18 to 35 who received the YFV17D yellow fever vaccine. CDR3s include the opening cysteine and the closing phenylalanine or tryptophan. The D gene is left open where the match is weak. Some rows have no size entry. The others give once, few or many, or a class for an expanded clone.

v_call	d_call	j_call	clone_size	cdr3_aa	cdr3_nt
TRBV5-1	TRBD2	TRBJ2-3	.	CASSLARLAGPSTDTQYF	TGCGCCAGCAGCTTGGCCAGGCTAGCGGGGCCTAGCACAGATACGCAGTATTTT
TRBV20-1	TRBD2	TRBJ2-7	.	CSARDLSGVSYEQYF	TGCAGTGCTAGAGATCTCAGCGGGGTCTCCTACGAGCAGTACTTC
TRBV18	.	TRBJ2-2	.	CASSTPESNTGELFF	TGTGCCAGCTCTACCCCGGAATCGAACACCGGGGAGCTGTTTTTT
TRBV9	.	TRBJ2-3	few	CASSVVWGADTQYF	TGTGCCAGCAGCGTAGTTTGGGGTGCAGATACGCAGTATTTT
TRBV3-1	.	TRBJ2-2	.	CASSQVAFTGVPGELFF	TGTGCCAGCAGCCAAGTCGCCTTTACGGGAGTCCCCGGGGAGCTGTTTTTT
TRBV6-1	TRBD1	TRBJ1-4	.	CASSRTTGSSEKLFF	TGTGCCAGCAGTAGGACGACAGGGTCGTCTGAAAAACTGTTTTTT
TRBV24-1	.	TRBJ1-5	once	CATSSGDSNQHQHF	TGTGCCACCTCTTCGGGGGATAGCAATCAGCACCAGCATTTT
TRBV2	TRBD2	TRBJ2-1	.	CASSAAGGPLNEQFF	TGTGCCAGCAGTGCGGCGGGGGGCCCCCTCAATGAGCAGTTCTTC
TRBV10-1	.	TRBJ1-5	.	CASSERLLFGQPQHF	TGCGCCAGCAGTGAAAGGCTCCTCTTTGGACAGCCCCAGCATTTT
TRBV7-9	TRBD1	TRBJ2-5	.	CASSLRDRGPGETQYF	TGTGCCAGCAGCTTAAGGGACAGGGGGCCCGGGGAGACCCAGTACTTC
TRBV7-9	TRBD1	TRBJ1-2	.	CASSEGQGSGGYTF	TGTGCCAGCAGCGAGGGACAGGGCAGCGGGGGCTACACCTTC
TRBV27	TRBD1	TRBJ2-2	.	CASSLRQGAEAGELFF	TGTGCCAGCAGTTTGCGTCAGGGGGCCGAGGCCGGGGAGCTGTTTTTT
TRBV10-2	.	TRBJ2-2	.	CASSARTENTGELFF	TGCGCCAGCAGTGCTCGGACAGAGAACACCGGGGAGCTGTTTTTT
TRBV6-1	.	TRBJ2-2	few	CASTKPNTGELFF	TGTGCCAGCACTAAGCCGAACACCGGGGAGCTGTTTTTT
TRBV5-6	TRBD1	TRBJ2-1	few	CASSFGQGASEQFF	TGTGCCAGCAGCTTCGGACAGGGGGCCAGTGAGCAGTTCTTC
TRBV12-3/TRBV12-4	.	TRBJ2-3	many	CASSPIAEPSTDTQYF	TGTGCCAGCAGTCCAATAGCAGAGCCTAGCACAGATACGCAGTATTTT
TRBV7-9	.	TRBJ1-5	few	CASSDSALEPQHF	TGTGCCAGCAGTGACAGCGCCCTGGAGCCCCAGCATTTT
TRBV4-3	.	TRBJ2-7	.	CASSQDAVSPYEQYF	TGCGCCAGCAGCCAAGACGCAGTTAGCCCCTACGAGCAGTACTTC
TRBV27	.	TRBJ2-3	many	CASSAGSWGTDTQYF	TGTGCCAGCTCTGCTGGTTCCTGGGGAACAGATACGCAGTATTTT
TRBV15	.	TRBJ1-1	few	CATSRRMTGNTEAFF	TGTGCCACCAGCAGAAGGATGACAGGGAACACTGAAGCTTTCTTT
TRBV4-1	TRBD1	TRBJ1-6	many	CASSIRDSLNSPLHF	TGCGCCAGCAGCATCCGGGACAGCCTTAATTCACCCCTCCACTTT
TRBV5-6	.	TRBJ2-1	many	CASSFRDEQFF	TGTGCCAGCAGCTTCCGGGATGAGCAGTTCTTC
TRBV18	.	TRBJ1-2	.	CASSYQASGGSGYTF	TGTGCCAGCTCGTACCAAGCTTCCGGGGGCTCTGGCTACACCTTC